Only one count was recorded for the clone carrying this T cell receptor (beta chain). V was clipped by 3 bases and J by 5 bases, with 12 bases between them. The germline CDR1 and CDR2 sequences are KGHSH and LQKENI. The CDR3 runs 14 residues. This specimen belongs to a study of blood T cell repertoires in COVID-19. Study details: Sources were T cells, B-cell-depleted T cells, or PBMCs; the material itself was cDNA or gDNA.

In the original processing: Amplification from reference gene primers served as the basis for estimated nucleated cell counts. Repertoires were generated with immunoSEQ multiplex PCR, while TCRdb's copy carries only in-frame clones and drops some. That table furnishes V, J and clone size, whereas the DNA furnished D and trimming. The sample has about 190,000 clones, 88% seen once. This TCR was sampled from a woman aged 40 to 49 who had recovered from COVID-19. V gene TRBV18 combines with J gene TRBJ2-3, with a possible D match to TRBD1 (6 bases). The sequenced sample consisted of peripheral blood. CDR3 DNA sequence: TGTGCCAGCTCACCCCCCAGGGGCCGAGATACGCAGTATTTT. Its translation: CASSPPRGRDTQYF.